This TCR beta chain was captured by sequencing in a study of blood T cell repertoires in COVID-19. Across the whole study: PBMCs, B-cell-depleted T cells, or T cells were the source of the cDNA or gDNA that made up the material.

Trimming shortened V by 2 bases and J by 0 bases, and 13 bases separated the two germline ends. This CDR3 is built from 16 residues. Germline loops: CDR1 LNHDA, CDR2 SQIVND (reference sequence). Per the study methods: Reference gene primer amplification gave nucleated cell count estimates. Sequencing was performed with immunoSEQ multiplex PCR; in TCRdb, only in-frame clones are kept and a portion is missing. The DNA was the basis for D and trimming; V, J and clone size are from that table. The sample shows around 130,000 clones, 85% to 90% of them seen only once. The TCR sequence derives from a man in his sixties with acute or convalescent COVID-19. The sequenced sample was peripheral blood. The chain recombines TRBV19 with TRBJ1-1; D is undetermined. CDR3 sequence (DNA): TGTGCCAGTAGTATAAGGCGGGGTCCCATGAACACTGAAGCTTTCTTT. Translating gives CASSIRRGPMNTEAFF.